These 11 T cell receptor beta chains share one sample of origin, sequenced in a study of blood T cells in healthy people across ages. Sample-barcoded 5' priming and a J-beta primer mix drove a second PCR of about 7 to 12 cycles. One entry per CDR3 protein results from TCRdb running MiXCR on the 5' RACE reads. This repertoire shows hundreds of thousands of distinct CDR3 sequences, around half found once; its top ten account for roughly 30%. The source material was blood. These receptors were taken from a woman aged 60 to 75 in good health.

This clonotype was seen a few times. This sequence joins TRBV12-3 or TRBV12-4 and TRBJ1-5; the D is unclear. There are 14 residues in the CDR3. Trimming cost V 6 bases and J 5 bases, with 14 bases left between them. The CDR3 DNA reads TGTGCCAGCAGCCTACAAGGCGGGGATCAGCCCCAGCATTTT. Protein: CASSLQGGDQPQHF.

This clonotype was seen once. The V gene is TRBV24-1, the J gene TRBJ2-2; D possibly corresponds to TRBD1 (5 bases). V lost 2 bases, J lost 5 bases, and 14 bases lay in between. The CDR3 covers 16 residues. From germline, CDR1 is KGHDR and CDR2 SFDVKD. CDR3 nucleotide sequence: TGTGCCACCAGTGATTCCCGGCAGGGATATACCGGGGAGCTGTTTTTT. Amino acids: CATSDSRQGYTGELFF.

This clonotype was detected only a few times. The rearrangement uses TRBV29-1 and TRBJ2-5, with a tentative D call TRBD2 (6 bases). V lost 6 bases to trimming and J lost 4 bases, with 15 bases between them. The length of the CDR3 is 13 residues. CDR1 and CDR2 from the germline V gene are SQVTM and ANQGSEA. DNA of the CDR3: TGCAGCGTAACAGAGCTGGGGGGAGAGACCCAGTACTTC. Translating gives CSVTELGGETQYF.

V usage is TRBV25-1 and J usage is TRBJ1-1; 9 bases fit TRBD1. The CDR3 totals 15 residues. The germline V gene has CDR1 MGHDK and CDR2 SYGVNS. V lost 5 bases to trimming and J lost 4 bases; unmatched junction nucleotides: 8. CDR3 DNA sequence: TGTGCCAGCAGTCCAATGGACAGGGGAGGCACTGAAGCTTTCTTT. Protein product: CASSPMDRGGTEAFF.

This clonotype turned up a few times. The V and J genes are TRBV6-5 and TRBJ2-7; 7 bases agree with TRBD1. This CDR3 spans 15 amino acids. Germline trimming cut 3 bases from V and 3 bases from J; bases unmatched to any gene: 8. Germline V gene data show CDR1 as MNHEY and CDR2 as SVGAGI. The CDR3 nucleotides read TGTGCCAGCAGTTATACAGGGGCGCCTTACTACGAGCAGTACTTC. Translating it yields CASSYTGAPYYEQYF.

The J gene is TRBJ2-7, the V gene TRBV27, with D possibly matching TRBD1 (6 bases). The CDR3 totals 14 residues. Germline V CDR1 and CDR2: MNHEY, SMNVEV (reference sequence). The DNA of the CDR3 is TGTGTCAGTTCCGGGACAACGAGCTCCTACGAGCAGTACTTC. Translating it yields CVSSGTTSSYEQYF.

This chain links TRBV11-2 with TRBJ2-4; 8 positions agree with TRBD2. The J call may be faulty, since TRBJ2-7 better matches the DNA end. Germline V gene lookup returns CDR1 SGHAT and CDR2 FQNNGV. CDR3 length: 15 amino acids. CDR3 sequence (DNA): TGTGCCAGCAGCTTAGATCTTACTAGCGGTTACGAGCAGTACTTC. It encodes CASSLDLTSGYEQYF.

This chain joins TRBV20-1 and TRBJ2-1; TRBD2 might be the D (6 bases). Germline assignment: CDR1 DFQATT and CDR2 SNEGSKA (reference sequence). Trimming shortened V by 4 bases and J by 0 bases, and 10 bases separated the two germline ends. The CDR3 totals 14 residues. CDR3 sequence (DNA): TGCAGTGCTACCAGCGGGCCCTCCTACAATGAGCAGTTCTTC. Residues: CSATSGPSYNEQFF.

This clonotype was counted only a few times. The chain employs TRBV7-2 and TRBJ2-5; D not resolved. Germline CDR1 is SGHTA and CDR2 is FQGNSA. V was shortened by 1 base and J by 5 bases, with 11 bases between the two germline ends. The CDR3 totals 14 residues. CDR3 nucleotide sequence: TGTGCCAGCAGCTTAGTTGTCGGTTGGGAGACCCAGTACTTC. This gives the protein CASSLVVGWETQYF. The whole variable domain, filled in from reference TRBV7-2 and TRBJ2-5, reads GAGVSQSPSNKVTEKGKDVELRCDPISGHTALYWYRQSLGQGLEFLIYFQGNSAPDKSGLPSDRFSAERTGGSVSTLTIQRTQQEDSAVYLCASSLVVGWETQYFGPGTRLLVL.

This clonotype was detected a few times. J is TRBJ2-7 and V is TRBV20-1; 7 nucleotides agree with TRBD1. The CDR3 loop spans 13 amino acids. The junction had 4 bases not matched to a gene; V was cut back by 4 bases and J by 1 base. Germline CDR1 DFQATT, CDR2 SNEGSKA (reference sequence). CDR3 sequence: CSATDRESYEQYF. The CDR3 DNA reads TGCAGTGCTACTGACAGGGAATCCTACGAGCAGTACTTC.

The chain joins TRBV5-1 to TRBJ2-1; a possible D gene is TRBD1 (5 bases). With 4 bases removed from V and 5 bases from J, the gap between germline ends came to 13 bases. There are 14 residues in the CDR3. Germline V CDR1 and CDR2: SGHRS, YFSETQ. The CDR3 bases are TGCGCCAGCAGCATATCAAGACAGAACAATGAGCAGTTCTTC. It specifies CASSISRQNNEQFF.